This TCR beta chain was identified in a study of blood T cell repertoires in COVID-19 (dated by TCRdb to 2018 to 2021). About the study as a whole: The collaborator samples originated in the United States, Italy and Spain and spanned the acute and convalescent phases of COVID-19. The prospective study material was composed of cDNA or gDNA derived from T cells, B-cell-depleted T cells, or PBMCs. Subjects who had been exposed to COVID-19, were actively infected with it, or had recovered from it provided the deeply sampled blood TCRbeta repertoires that made up the dataset. The repertoires were released in a freely available public database meant as a resource for research on the immune response to SARS-CoV-2. The samples were drawn from two sources: the first 160 participants of the ongoing ImmuneRACE study, and fewer than 1,500 subjects contributed by 6 global collaborators. The sample metadata nearly always contained a de-identified subject ID, COVID-19 status, age in years and sex. HLA class I and class II types, where available, came from metadata supplied by the sample provider rather than from assay-based typing. Findings and caveats that apply to the study as a whole: The amount of clinical and demographic metadata varied by source and participant and was provided uncurated.

TCRbeta CDR3 regions were amplified from genomic DNA by means of the immunoSEQ Assay, a bias-controlled multiplex PCR. From the authors' description of their analysis: Within the assay, amplification of reference gene primers was used to estimate how many nucleated cells each sample contained. To quantify the absolute abundance of each unique TCRbeta CDR3 rearrangement, sequence reads were collapsed and filtered. For each sample, productive Simpson clonality was calculated as the square root of Simpson's diversity index across productive rearrangements. As stored in TCRdb, this immuneACCESS dataset retains in-frame rearrangements with V and J assigned. A fraction of the clones does not appear; measured against another copy, unresolved V genes explain less than half of the discrepancy, and the remainder lacks a known reason. V, J and clone size are taken as reported in that table, and D and trimming were inferred from the DNA itself. The table for this sample lists fewer than 250,000 clones; around 80% of them were counted only once. The ten biggest clones cover approximately 10% of the sample.

On this clone itself: This receptor's antigen is unknown. Base qualities are missing; no much larger clone stands one base away.

One collaborating source in Seattle enrolled patients during active infection and followed them longitudinally through the course of disease. Whole blood was collected in K2EDTA tubes by collaborating institutions according to the institutions' own protocols. For TCRbeta analysis, collaborators shipped samples as frozen whole blood, isolated PBMCs, or DNA extracted from either of those sample types. Sequencing was done on a sample of peripheral blood. This receptor was taken from a woman of 80 years or more with COVID-19, enrolled during active disease.

DNA sequence: TGTGCCAGCAGCCCCCAGGGGGGCCAAGAGACCCAGTACTTC. This is translated as CASSPQGGQETQYF. Here the chain combines TRBV3-1 (or the pseudogene TRBV3-2) and TRBJ2-5; TRBD1 is possibly the D segment (7 matching bases). V and J lose 4 bases and 1 base, and a span of 10 bases separates them. From the cysteine up to the phenylalanine, the CDR3 has a length of 14 residues. The CDR3 DNA has 42 bases and is translated from base 1. CDR1 is given as LGHDT and CDR2 as YNNKEL, both from the germline V gene (reference sequence).